These 16 T cell receptor beta chains were all obtained from the same sample, sequenced in a study of T cells after yellow fever vaccination. TCRdb reanalysed the 5' RACE reads using MiXCR and keeps one entry per CDR3 protein. The table includes about 340,000 distinct CDR3 sequences, over 8% detected once. The material was PBMCs, obtained on the day of the first yellow fever vaccination. The origin of the receptors is a young man who received the YFV17D yellow fever vaccine.

This clonotype has more than one count but fewer than ten. This sequence joins TRBV7-2 and TRBJ2-5, with 16 bases lining up with TRBD2. After removal of 6 bases from V and 4 bases from J, the junction contained 8 bases not matched to a gene. The CDR3 contains 17 residues. Germline CDR1 SGHTA, CDR2 FQGNSA. CDR3 DNA sequence: TGTGCCAGCAGACGTGGGACTAGCGGGGGGGCTGGAGAGACCCAGTACTTC. Translation: CASRRGTSGGAGETQYF.

There are a few counts of this clonotype. The rearrangement uses TRBV4-1 and TRBJ2-1; D remains ambiguous. There are 16 residues in the CDR3. Germline CDR1 is MGHRA and CDR2 is YSYEKL. Trimming removed 4 bases from V and 5 bases from J, with 18 bases in between. CDR3: CASSLQQRLGHNEQFF. The CDR3 bases are TGCGCCAGCAGCCTCCAGCAACGACTGGGTCACAATGAGCAGTTCTTC.

This rearrangement joins TRBV5-1 to TRBJ2-7; D possibly corresponds to TRBD1 (6 bases). Per the germline V gene, CDR1 is SGHRS and CDR2 is YFSETQ. The CDR3 extends over 12 amino acids. V lost 2 bases and J 6 bases, leaving 9 bases between the germline ends. The CDR3 sequence: CASSFQGTEQYF. CDR3 DNA: TGCGCCAGCAGCTTTCAGGGGACCGAGCAGTACTTC.

This clonotype was picked up a small number of times. This chain connects TRBV6-1 to TRBJ2-1; the D is unclear. V lost 2 bases and J lost 4, with 9 bases in between. Germline V gives CDR1 MNHNS, CDR2 SASEGT. The CDR3 totals 14 residues. For the CDR3, the DNA is TGTGCCAGCAGTGAAAGTATGGGGTACAATGAGCAGTTCTTC. It codes for CASSESMGYNEQFF.

The rearrangement uses TRBV6-2 or TRBV6-3 and TRBJ1-1; D is possibly TRBD1 (5 bases). The CDR3 consists of 15 residues. The germline CDR1 and CDR2 sequences are MNHEY and SVGEGT. Trimming removed 2 bases at V and 5 bases at J, with 15 bases between. The CDR3 sequence is CASSYGQGIRTEAFF. The DNA for the CDR3 is TGTGCCAGCAGTTACGGGCAGGGAATTCGGACTGAAGCTTTCTTT.

This clonotype was detected only a few times. J is TRBJ2-7 and V is TRBV6-6; the D is unclear. V lost 4 bases to trimming and J lost 1 base, with 8 bases between them. The CDR3 contains 13 residues. Germline CDR1 reads MNHNY; CDR2 reads SVGAGI (reference sequence). The CDR3 loop reads CASSSADSYEQYV. In DNA form, the CDR3 reads TGTGCCAGCAGTTCGGCCGATTCCTACGAGCAGTACGTC.

This clonotype appeared a few times. The chain recombines TRBV5-1 with TRBJ1-1; the D gene is possibly TRBD1 (5 bases). V lost 4 bases and J lost 8, with 27 bases in between. This CDR3 region has 17 residues. CDR1 SGHRS and CDR2 YFSETQ come from the germline V gene. The DNA of the CDR3 is TGCGCCAGCAGCCTCTACCCCTCACCGTCGGGGGTCGGGGAAGCTTTCTTT. This encodes CASSLYPSPSGVGEAFF. The complete variable domain, with remaining parts taken from reference TRBV5-1 and TRBJ1-1, reads KAGVTQTPRYLIKTRGQQVTLSCSPISGHRSVSWYQQTPGQGLQFLFEYFSETQRNKGNFPGRFSGRQFSNSRSEMNVSTLELGDSALYLCASSLYPSPSGVGEAFFGQGTRLTVV.

V usage is TRBV20-1 and J usage is TRBJ2-3; D unclear. The CDR3 runs 12 residues. CDR1 DFQATT and CDR2 SNEGSKA come from the germline V gene (reference sequence). Trimming cost V 0 bases and J 4 bases, with 5 bases left between them. CDR3 nucleotide sequence: TGCAGTGCTAGAGAGAACCCAGATACGCAGTATTTT. Residues: CSARENPDTQYF.

CDR3 nucleotides: TGTGCCAGCAGTTACTCACCAGGGGCAGGAAACACCATATATTTT. Its translation: CASSYSPGAGNTIYF. The gene calls are TRBV6-5 and TRBJ1-3; TRBD1 is a possible D gene (6 bases). Germline lookup yields CDR1 MNHEY and CDR2 SVGAGI. The V gene lost 0 bases and the J gene lost 4 bases, with 10 bases spanning the gap. The CDR3 runs 15 residues.

This clonotype was found a few times. This sequence joins TRBV24-1 and TRBJ2-6; D unclear. CDR1 and CDR2 from the germline V gene are KGHDR and SFDVKD. The CDR3 totals 16 residues. The germline V and J ends were trimmed by 8 bases and 1 base, with 14 bases remaining between them. The CDR3 sequence: CATIPPRKSGANVLTF. The CDR3 nucleotides read TGTGCCACCATTCCCCCTCGTAAATCTGGGGCCAACGTCCTGACTTTC.

Concerning this clonotype itself: The junction shows a germline mismatch at one end, possibly a read error. J is TRBJ2-3 and V is TRBV10-3, with TRBD1 identical over 9 bases. Per germline, CDR1 ENHRY and CDR2 SYGVKD. The CDR3 is 15 residues long. The CDR3 nucleotides are TGTGTCATCAGTGAGTCTAGGACAGGGGCCGATACGCAGTATTTT. Encoded protein: CVISESRTGADTQYF.

The chain carries TRBV27 and TRBJ1-1; D unresolved. The CDR3 extends over 14 amino acids. Germline V gives CDR1 MNHEY, CDR2 SMNVEV (reference sequence). Between the trimmed V and J ends, which lost 2 bases and 1 base, there was a span of 8 bases. Written as DNA, the CDR3 is TGTGCCAGCAGTTTACGGTTTGCGAACACTGAAGCTTTCTTT. This sequence encodes CASSLRFANTEAFF.

J is TRBJ2-7 and V is TRBV7-8; TRBD2 aligns across 11 bases. The V gene end was trimmed by 1 base and the J gene end by 5 bases; junction bases not matched to a gene: 7. The CDR3 extends over 16 amino acids. The germline gives CDR1 SGHVS, CDR2 FQNEAQ. Written as DNA, the CDR3 is TGTGCCAGCAGCTTAGTCGGTAGCGGGGGGGCACACGAGCAGTACGTC. Its protein is CASSLVGSGGAHEQYV.

The gene calls are TRBV6-2 or TRBV6-3 and TRBJ2-1; perhaps TRBD1 as D (6 bases). V was shortened by 10 bases and J by 2 bases, with 18 bases between the two germline ends. From germline, CDR1 is MNHEY and CDR2 SVGEGT. The CDR3 spans 15 residues. In DNA, the CDR3 is TGTGCCACCACAGGGAGCAGGGGCCCCTACAATGAGCAGTTCTTC. Protein sequence: CATTGSRGPYNEQFF.

This clonotype has ten or more counts. The rearrangement uses TRBV27 and TRBJ1-6; unclear D gene. The CDR3 has 12 residues. V lost 4 bases to trimming and J lost 7 bases, with 5 bases between them. Germline assignment: CDR1 MNHEY and CDR2 SMNVEV (reference sequence). CDR3 residues: CASSYWNSPLHF. CDR3 nucleotide sequence: TGTGCCAGCAGTTATTGGAATTCACCCCTCCACTTT.

The chain links TRBV28 to TRBJ2-3, with 9 bases fitting TRBD1. CDR3 length: 16 residues. The germline CDR1 and CDR2 sequences are MDHEN and SYDVKM. The V gene end was trimmed by 5 bases and the J gene end by 2 bases; junction bases not matched to a gene: 8. The CDR3 spells CASSPATGGFTDTQYF. The CDR3 DNA is TGTGCCAGCAGTCCGGCAACAGGGGGCTTCACAGATACGCAGTATTTT.